This T cell receptor (beta chain) was recovered during a study of blood T cell repertoires in COVID-19. The method was immunoSEQ multiplex PCR; TCRdb's version includes in-frame clones alone and lacks a portion of them. Of 150,000 to 200,000 clones in the sample, 85% to 90% were seen once. CDR1 SGHNT and CDR2 YENEEA come from the germline V gene. CDR3 length equals 14 residues. With 5 bases removed from V and 2 bases from J, the gap between germline ends came to 11 bases. The clonotype was recovered from a man aged 35 to 55 with active or convalescent COVID-19. This chain connects TRBV11-3 to TRBJ2-3, with D possibly being TRBD1 (5 bases). The material sequenced was peripheral blood. The CDR3 DNA sequence: TGTGCCAGCAGCACCGGACACGCCACAGATACGCAGTATTTT. It encodes CASSTGHATDTQYF.